This passage covers 25 T cell receptor beta chains from one sample sequenced in a study of identical twins. Via MiXCR, TCRdb re-called the 5' RACE reads, giving one row per CDR3 protein. The table includes hundreds of thousands of distinct CDR3 sequences, more than 20% detected once. These sequences were also reported in another study, on yellow fever vaccine responses in identical twins.

Sequencing used CD4+ T cells sorted from blood. These receptors all stem from a young woman in good health.

This clonotype was seen only a few times. The CDR3 reads CASSLEVANEKLFF. The CDR3 nucleotides read TGTGCCAGCAGCTTAGAAGTGGCTAATGAAAAACTGTTTTTT. The chain recombines TRBV7-8 with TRBJ1-4; D is unresolved. This CDR3 is built from 14 residues. V lost 1 base to trimming and J lost 3 bases, with 6 bases between them. Per the germline V gene, CDR1 is SGHVS and CDR2 is FQNEAQ.

The rearrangement joins TRBV4-2 to TRBJ2-1, with a tentative D call TRBD2 (5 bases). In germline, CDR1 is LGHNA, CDR2 YNFKEQ. V lost 8 bases, J lost 3 bases, and 17 bases lay in between. The CDR3 extends over 15 amino acids. The CDR3 region has the DNA TGTGCCAGCGGCCCCGGGATCCTCTGCTACAATGAGCAGTTCTTC. It specifies CASGPGILCYNEQFF.

The table lists this clonotype with a few counts. V usage is TRBV7-2 and J usage is TRBJ2-5; 9 bases align to TRBD2. This CDR3 has 14 residues. V lost 6 bases and J lost 4; bases outside the gene matches: 6. Per germline, CDR1 SGHTA and CDR2 FQGNSA. The chain's CDR3 is CASRLGLATETQYF. The DNA for the CDR3 is TGTGCCAGCAGGCTTGGACTAGCGACAGAGACCCAGTACTTC.

This clonotype was picked up a small number of times. The chain links TRBV5-1 to TRBJ2-3; a weak D match, TRBD2 (5 bases). Germline CDR1 reads SGHRS; CDR2 reads YFSETQ. The CDR3 is made up of 14 amino acids. Trimming stripped 4 bases from V and 4 bases from J, with 13 bases between. Here the CDR3 DNA reads TGCGCCAGCAGCGTGTTACTAGGCGCAGATACGCAGTATTTT. Translated, it gives CASSVLLGADTQYF.

The chain recombines TRBV20-1 with TRBJ2-3; 11 nucleotides match TRBD2. Losses at the gene ends were 0 bases for V and 6 bases for J; bases not matched to a gene: 11. This CDR3 is built from 17 residues. Germline values: CDR1 DFQATT, CDR2 SNEGSKA (reference sequence). Written as DNA, the CDR3 is TGCAGTGCTAGAGATTTTAGACTAGCGGGGAGTGCTGATACGCAGTATTTT. This translates into CSARDFRLAGSADTQYF.

This clonotype was seen a handful of times. V usage is TRBV29-1 and J usage is TRBJ2-7, with 7 bases identical to TRBD2. The CDR3 spans 14 residues. Germline V gene lookup returns CDR1 SQVTM and CDR2 ANQGSEA. Trimming at V came to 2 bases and at J to 4 bases, leaving 8 bases not matched to a gene. The CDR3 loop reads CSVETSGKGYEQYF. In nucleotides, the CDR3 is TGCAGCGTTGAAACCAGCGGGAAAGGGTACGAGCAGTACTTC.

This clonotype has at least ten counts. This chain joins TRBV20-1 and TRBJ1-2; weak D call: TRBD1 (6 bases). The germline V gene has CDR1 DFQATT and CDR2 SNEGSKA (reference sequence). With 5 bases removed from V and 5 bases from J, the gap between germline ends came to 18 bases. This CDR3 is 14 amino acids long. The CDR3: CSAPPPGQTYGYTF. The CDR3 DNA reads as TGCAGTGCTCCCCCTCCTGGACAGACTTATGGCTACACCTTC.

This clonotype occurred a few times. This chain links TRBV12-3 or TRBV12-4 with TRBJ2-3, with TRBD2 matching over 8 bases. There are 15 residues in the CDR3. The junction had 6 bases not matched to a gene; V was cut back by 3 bases and J by 4 bases. CDR3 loop: CASSLRIAGPDTQYF. The CDR3 DNA reads TGTGCCAGCAGTTTGAGGATAGCGGGACCAGATACGCAGTATTTT.

The chain couples TRBV5-1 to TRBJ2-5, with D uncertain. Germline V gene sequence: CDR1 SGHRS, CDR2 YFSETQ. This CDR3 is 13 amino acids long. Trimming cost V 0 bases and J 4 bases, with 7 bases left between them. The CDR3 reads CASSLDQSETQYF. In DNA, the CDR3 is TGCGCCAGCAGCTTGGACCAGTCAGAGACCCAGTACTTC.

The CDR3 loop reads CASSDYRETGNTIYF. As DNA, the CDR3 is TGTGCCAGCAGCGATTACAGGGAGACTGGAAACACCATATATTTT. The chain is built from TRBV3-1 and TRBJ1-3, with a weak D call TRBD1 (6 bases). The CDR3 has 15 amino acids. Trimming shortened V by 5 bases and J by 2 bases, and 13 bases separated the two germline ends. Germline CDR1 LGHDT, CDR2 YNNKEL (reference sequence).

The rearrangement joins TRBV7-8 to TRBJ2-5; no definite D call. The CDR3 sequence is 12 residues long. Trimming shortened V by 5 bases and J by 9 bases, and 13 bases separated the two germline ends. CDR1 SGHVS and CDR2 FQNEAQ come from the germline V gene. CDR3 region: CASSQERSAQYF. The CDR3 DNA is TGTGCCAGCAGCCAAGAACGGAGCGCCCAGTACTTC. The full variable domain, completed using reference TRBV7-8 and TRBJ2-5, is GAGVSQSPRYKVAKRGQDVALRCDPISGHVSLFWYQQALGQGPEFLTYFQNEAQLDKSGLPSDRFFAERPEGSVSTLKIQRTQQEDSAVYLCASSQERSAQYFGPGTRLLVL.

The chain joins TRBV27 to TRBJ2-6; TRBD2 might be the D (6 bases). The CDR3 contains 14 residues. Germline V gene data show CDR1 as MNHEY and CDR2 as SMNVEV (reference sequence). V was cut by 7 bases and J by 2 bases, with 9 bases left in between. CDR3 sequence reads: CASKEGAGANVLTF. The CDR3 bases are TGTGCCAGCAAGGAGGGAGCTGGGGCCAACGTCCTGACTTTC.

This clonotype appeared a single time. The chain carries TRBV2 and TRBJ1-2, with a possible D match to TRBD1 (6 bases). Germline assignment: CDR1 SNHLY and CDR2 FYNNEI. The CDR3 runs to 12 residues. Trimming removed 8 bases at V and 6 bases at J, with 13 bases between. Here the CDR3 DNA reads TGTGCCAGCTGTAACAGGGTGAATGGCTACACCTTC. Translation gives CASCNRVNGYTF.

This chain joins TRBV2 and TRBJ2-1, with a possible D match to TRBD1 (5 bases). The CDR3 is 16 residues long. Trimming took off 9 bases at V and 4 bases at J, with 22 bases between the two ends. The germline V gene encodes CDR1 SNHLY and CDR2 FYNNEI. CDR3 DNA sequence: TGTGCCAGTCGGAGAGGCAGGGATCGTTTATACAATGAGCAGTTCTTC. It yields the protein CASRRGRDRLYNEQFF.

The chain employs TRBV7-9 and TRBJ2-3; unclear D gene. CDR3 length: 14 residues. Germline lookup yields CDR1 SEHNR and CDR2 FQNEAQ (reference sequence). V lost 4 bases, J lost 7 bases, and 15 bases lay in between. CDR3 residues: CASSYDWTIYTQYF. The CDR3 nucleotides read TGTGCCAGCAGCTACGACTGGACCATATATACGCAGTATTTT. Using reference TRBV7-9 and TRBJ2-3 for the parts outside the CDR3, the full variable domain is DTGVSQNPRHKITKRGQNVTFRCDPISEHNRLYWYRQTLGQGPEFLTYFQNEAQLEKSRLLSDRFSAERPKGSFSTLEIQRTEQGDSAMYLCASSYDWTIYTQYFGPGTRLTVL.

V is TRBV27 and J is TRBJ2-3; D perhaps matches TRBD2 (7 bases). The CDR3 is 15 residues long. Germline CDR1 and CDR2: MNHEY and SMNVEV (reference sequence). V was shortened by 2 bases and J by 5 bases, with 14 bases between the two germline ends. In nucleotides, the CDR3 is TGTGCCAGCAGTTTAGACCGGGGGGCGGGAGATACGCAGTATTTT. Translating gives CASSLDRGAGDTQYF.

The table lists this clonotype with a few counts. The chain employs TRBV12-3 or TRBV12-4 and TRBJ2-1; 9 bases fit TRBD2. The V segment lost 7 bases and the J segment 10 bases; nucleotides outside the gene matches: 11. The CDR3 sequence is 14 residues long. The CDR3 sequence: CASTWVAGAGEQFF. CDR3 bases: TGTGCCAGCACCTGGGTAGCGGGGGCGGGGGAGCAGTTCTTC.

This clonotype has a handful of counts. The CDR3 region has the DNA TGTGCCAGCAGCCCTAGTACCGGGAGGGGGCATAACCCTGGCACCGGGGAGCTGTTTTTT. Protein product: CASSPSTGRGHNPGTGELFF. The chain has TRBV11-1 and TRBJ2-2; weak D call: TRBD2 (8 bases). The CDR3 runs 20 residues. Looked up from germline, CDR1 is SGHAT and CDR2 is FQDESV (reference sequence). Trimming took off 5 bases at V and 4 bases at J, with 29 bases between the two ends.

This chain uses TRBV20-1 with TRBJ1-1; maybe TRBD1 (5 bases). This CDR3 has 12 amino acids. Germline lookup yields CDR1 DFQATT and CDR2 SNEGSKA (reference sequence). V was pared by 4 bases and J by 10 bases, with 16 bases between. As DNA, the CDR3 is TGCAGTGCTACCGAGGGAGGGGTAGGAGCTTTCTTT. Protein product: CSATEGGVGAFF.

The rearrangement joins TRBV12-3 or TRBV12-4 to TRBJ2-3, with TRBD1 identical over 7 bases. V lost 5 bases, J lost 4 bases, and 6 bases stayed unmatched. The CDR3 length is 14 residues. CDR3 sequence (DNA): TGTGCCAGCAGTGCCAGACAGGGTGCAGATACGCAGTATTTT. Its translation: CASSARQGADTQYF.

This clonotype was seen a handful of times. The chain couples TRBV7-9 to TRBJ2-3; unclear D gene. The V and J ends lost 5 bases and 3 bases respectively, with 6 bases between them. The CDR3 sequence is 12 residues long. Germline V CDR1 and CDR2: SEHNR, FQNEAQ (reference sequence). The CDR3: CASSPETDTQYF. The CDR3 DNA follows: TGTGCCAGCAGCCCAGAGACAGATACGCAGTATTTT.

The gene calls are TRBV6-5 and TRBJ2-7, with a possible D match to TRBD2 (6 bases). CDR1 is MNHEY, CDR2 SVGAGI, per germline. V lost 2 bases and J 0 bases, leaving 11 bases between the germline ends. This CDR3 spans 15 amino acids. In DNA, the CDR3 is TGTGCCAGCAGTTACCCAGCGGGTAACTCCTACGAGCAGTACTTC. Translating gives CASSYPAGNSYEQYF.

The table lists this clonotype with a few counts. The chain links TRBV29-1 to TRBJ2-1; D may be TRBD2 (6 bases). This CDR3 contains 13 residues. Germline-derived CDR1 and CDR2 are SQVTM and ANQGSEA. V was cut by 6 bases and J by 6 bases, with 15 bases left in between. The CDR3 region is CSVRRDFGNEQFF. CDR3 DNA sequence: TGCAGCGTGCGGCGGGATTTCGGCAATGAGCAGTTCTTC.

This clonotype was counted a few times. The chain employs TRBV9 and TRBJ1-1, with D maybe TRBD1 (5 bases). There are 13 residues in the CDR3. Trimming cost V 3 bases and J 5 bases, with 11 bases left between them. Germline values: CDR1 SGDLS, CDR2 YYNGEE. The CDR3 loop is CASSAPGGTEAFF. CDR3 sequence (DNA): TGTGCCAGCAGCGCCCCGGGGGGGACTGAAGCTTTCTTT.

A remark on this clonotype: One end of the junction does not line up with germline, which may come from a read error. CDR3 in amino acids: CASSYATTSGAHF. DNA for the CDR3: TGTGCCAGCAGTTACGCCACAACTAGCGGGGCTCACTTC. This rearrangement joins TRBV6-6 to TRBJ2-1; TRBD2 matches 10 bases. Per germline, CDR1 MNHNY and CDR2 SVGAGI (reference sequence). This CDR3 has 13 amino acids.